These 11 T cell receptor beta chains share one sample of origin, sequenced in a study of cytomegalovirus exposure and HLA in healthy donors. 13 Jbeta primers and 60 Vbeta primers were used for the PCR. Generated by immunoSEQ multiplex PCR, the TCRdb table keeps only in-frame clones and is missing some. The sample consists of about 160,000 clones, 70% to 85% of them appearing once. Input material: PBMCs. Every receptor here comes from a man aged 50-59 years in good health and CMV-seropositive.

The table lists this clone with a few counts. The rearrangement joins TRBV4-3 to TRBJ2-4; 8 nucleotides line up with TRBD1. Germline assignment: CDR1 LGHNA and CDR2 YSLEER. The trim removed 1 base at V and 6 bases at J, leaving 8 bases unmatched. CDR3 size: 16 residues. CDR3 bases: TGCGCCAGCAGCCAAGTGTCAGGGGGCGGTGGAAACATTCAGTACTTC. Translating it yields CASSQVSGGGGNIQYF.

The chain carries TRBV7-2 and TRBJ2-7; 13 positions match TRBD2. Losses at the gene ends were 3 bases for V and 5 bases for J; bases not matched to a gene: 4. Per germline, CDR1 SGHTA and CDR2 FQGNSA. The CDR3 length is 15 residues. The CDR3: CASSLTSGGFHEQYF. CDR3 nucleotide sequence: TGTGCCAGCAGCTTGACTAGCGGGGGGTTCCACGAGCAGTACTTC.

This rearrangement joins TRBV5-1 to TRBJ2-2, with D possibly TRBD2 on 6 matching bases. Germline V lookup: CDR1 SGHRS, CDR2 YFSETQ. CDR3 length: 15 amino acids. V dropped 3 bases and J dropped 4 bases, with 13 bases sitting between them. CDR3 bases: TGCGCCAGCAGCTCCACAGCGGGCGGCACCGGGGAGCTGTTTTTT. It codes for CASSSTAGGTGELFF.

This chain uses TRBV7-6 with TRBJ1-4; 9 bases agree with TRBD1. The ends lost 1 base at V and 8 bases at J; junction bases unmatched: 2. The germline CDR1 and CDR2 sequences are SGHVS and FNYEAQ. The CDR3 length is 14 residues. CDR3: CASSLGQGGEKLFF. Written as DNA, the CDR3 is TGTGCCAGCAGCTTAGGACAGGGGGGGGAAAAACTGTTTTTT.

This clone was observed a handful of times. The chain's CDR3 is CASFDAGNWGYTF. The CDR3 DNA reads as TGTGCCAGCTTTGACGCAGGGAATTGGGGCTACACCTTC. V and J are TRBV28 and TRBJ1-2, with D tentatively TRBD1 (5 bases). This CDR3 has 13 residues. Trimming cost V 8 bases and J 8 bases, with 18 bases left between them. Per germline, CDR1 MDHEN and CDR2 SYDVKM.

V is TRBV6-5 and J is TRBJ2-7; 7 nucleotides match TRBD1. The germline CDR1 and CDR2 sequences are MNHEY and SVGAGI. V dropped 0 bases and J dropped 3; count of bases not matched to a gene: 2. The CDR3 loop spans 14 amino acids. CDR3 amino acids: CASSYSGQHYEQYF. The CDR3 DNA sequence: TGTGCCAGCAGTTACTCGGGACAGCACTACGAGCAGTACTTC.

This clone was detected only a few times. The chain combines TRBV20-1 with TRBJ1-4, with 9 bases matching TRBD1. CDR3 size: 10 residues. After removal of 5 bases from V and 15 bases from J, the junction contained 4 bases not matched to a gene. Germline V gene data show CDR1 as DFQATT and CDR2 as SNEGSKA (reference sequence). The CDR3 DNA reads TGCAGTGCTCACCGGGACAGGGTGTTTTTT. Protein: CSAHRDRVFF.

The chain combines TRBV10-3 with TRBJ2-3; possible D gene TRBD2, 6 bases. Germline V lookup: CDR1 ENHRY, CDR2 SYGVKD. CDR3 length: 14 residues. Trimming took 0 bases from V and 4 from J, leaving 8 bases between them. The CDR3 loop reads CAISESTGADTQYF. The CDR3 DNA reads as TGTGCCATCAGTGAGTCGACGGGGGCAGATACGCAGTATTTT.

The rearrangement uses TRBV6-5 and TRBJ2-3; no clear D. V was pared by 8 bases and J by 0 bases, with 6 bases between. In germline, CDR1 is MNHEY, CDR2 SVGAGI. This CDR3 contains 12 residues. The CDR3 spells CASRGSTDTQYF. The DNA of the CDR3 is TGTGCCAGCCGCGGAAGCACAGATACGCAGTATTTT.

The chain couples TRBV6-1 to TRBJ1-6; D unresolved. Trimming cost V 2 bases and J 5 bases, with 10 bases left between them. The length of the CDR3 is 15 residues. Germline CDR1 reads MNHNS; CDR2 reads SASEGT. The CDR3 DNA reads TGTGCCAGCAGTGAAATCAGTCAGAATAATTCACCCCTCCACTTT. This sequence encodes CASSEISQNNSPLHF.

CDR3 DNA: TGTGCCAGCAGCGTATCAGCGGTCCAAGAGACCCAGTACTTC. This encodes CASSVSAVQETQYF. The V and J genes are TRBV9 and TRBJ2-5, with D tentatively TRBD2 (5 bases). Trimming took 1 base from V and 1 from J, leaving 8 bases between them. CDR1 SGDLS and CDR2 YYNGEE come from the germline V gene. This CDR3 has 14 residues.